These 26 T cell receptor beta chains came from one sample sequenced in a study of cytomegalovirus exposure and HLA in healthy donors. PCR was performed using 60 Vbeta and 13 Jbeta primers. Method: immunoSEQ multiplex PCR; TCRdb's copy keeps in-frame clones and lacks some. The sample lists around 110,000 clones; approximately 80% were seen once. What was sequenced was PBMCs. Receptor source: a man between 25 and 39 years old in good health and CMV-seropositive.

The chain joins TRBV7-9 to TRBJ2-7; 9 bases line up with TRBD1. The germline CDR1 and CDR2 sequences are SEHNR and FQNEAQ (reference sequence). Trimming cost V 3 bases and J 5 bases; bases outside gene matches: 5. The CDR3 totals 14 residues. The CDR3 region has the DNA TGTGCCAGCAGCTTTGGACAGGGGACTCACGAGCAGTACTTC. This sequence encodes CASSFGQGTHEQYF.

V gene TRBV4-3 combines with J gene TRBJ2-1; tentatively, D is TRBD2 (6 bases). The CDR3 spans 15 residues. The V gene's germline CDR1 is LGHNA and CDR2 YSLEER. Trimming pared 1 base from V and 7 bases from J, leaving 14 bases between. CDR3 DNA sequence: TGCGCCAGCAGCCAAGCCGGGACTCGTTGGAATGAGCAGTTCTTC. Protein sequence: CASSQAGTRWNEQFF.

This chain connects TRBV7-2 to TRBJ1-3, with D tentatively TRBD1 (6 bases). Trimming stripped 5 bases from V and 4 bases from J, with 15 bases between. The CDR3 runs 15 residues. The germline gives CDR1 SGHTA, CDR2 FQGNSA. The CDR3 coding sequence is TGTGCCAGCAGCCAGGGGTCGTGGTCGGGAAACACCATATATTTT. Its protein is CASSQGSWSGNTIYF.

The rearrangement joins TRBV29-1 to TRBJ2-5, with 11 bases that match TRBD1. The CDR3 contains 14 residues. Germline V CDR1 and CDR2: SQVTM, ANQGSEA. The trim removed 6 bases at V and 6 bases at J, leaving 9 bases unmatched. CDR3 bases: TGCAGCGTGATCCGGGACAGGGGGGGAAAGACCCAGTACTTC. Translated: CSVIRDRGGKTQYF.

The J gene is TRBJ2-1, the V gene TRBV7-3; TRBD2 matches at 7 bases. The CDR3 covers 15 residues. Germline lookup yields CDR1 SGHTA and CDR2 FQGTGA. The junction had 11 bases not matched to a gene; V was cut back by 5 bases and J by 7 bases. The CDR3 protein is CASSPRAGELNEQFF. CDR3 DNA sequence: TGTGCCAGCAGCCCTAGGGCGGGAGAGTTAAATGAGCAGTTCTTC.

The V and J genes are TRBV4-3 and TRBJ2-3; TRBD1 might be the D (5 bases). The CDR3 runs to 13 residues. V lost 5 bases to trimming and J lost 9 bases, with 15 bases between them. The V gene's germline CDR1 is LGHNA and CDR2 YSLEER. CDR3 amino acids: CASSSVVPGTQYF. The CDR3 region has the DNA TGCGCCAGCAGCTCAGTCGTTCCAGGGACGCAGTATTTT.

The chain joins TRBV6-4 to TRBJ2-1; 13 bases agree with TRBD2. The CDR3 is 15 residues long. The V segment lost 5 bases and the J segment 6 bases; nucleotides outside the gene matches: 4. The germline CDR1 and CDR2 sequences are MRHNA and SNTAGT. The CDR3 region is CASSLLAGGPNEQFF. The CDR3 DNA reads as TGTGCCAGCAGTCTACTAGCGGGGGGGCCCAATGAGCAGTTCTTC.

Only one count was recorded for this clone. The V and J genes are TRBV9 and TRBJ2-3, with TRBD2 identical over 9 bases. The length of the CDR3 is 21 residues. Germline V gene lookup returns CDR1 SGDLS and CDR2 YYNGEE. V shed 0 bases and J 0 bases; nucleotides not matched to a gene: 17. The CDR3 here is CASSVDLSGGLAATSTDTQYF. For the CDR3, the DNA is TGTGCCAGCAGCGTAGATTTGTCGGGGGGACTAGCAGCCACTAGCACAGATACGCAGTATTTT.

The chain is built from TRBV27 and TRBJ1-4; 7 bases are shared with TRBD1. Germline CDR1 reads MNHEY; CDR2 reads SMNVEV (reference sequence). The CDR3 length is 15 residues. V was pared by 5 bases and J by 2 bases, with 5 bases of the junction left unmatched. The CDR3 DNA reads TGTGCCAGCAGTCCACAGGGGTATACTAATGAAAAACTGTTTTTT. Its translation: CASSPQGYTNEKLFF.

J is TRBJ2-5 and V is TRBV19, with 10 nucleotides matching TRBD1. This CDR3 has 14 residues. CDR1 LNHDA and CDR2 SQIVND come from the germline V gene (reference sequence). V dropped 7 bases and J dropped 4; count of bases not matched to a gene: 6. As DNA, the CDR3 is TGTGCCAGTACTCTGACAGGGGGCCGAGAGACCCAGTACTTC. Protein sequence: CASTLTGGRETQYF.

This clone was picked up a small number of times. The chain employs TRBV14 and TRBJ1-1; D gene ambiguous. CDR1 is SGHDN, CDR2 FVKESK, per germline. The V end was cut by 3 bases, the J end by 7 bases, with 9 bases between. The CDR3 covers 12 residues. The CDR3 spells CASSQYSYEAFF. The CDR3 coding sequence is TGTGCCAGCAGCCAGTACAGTTATGAAGCTTTCTTT.

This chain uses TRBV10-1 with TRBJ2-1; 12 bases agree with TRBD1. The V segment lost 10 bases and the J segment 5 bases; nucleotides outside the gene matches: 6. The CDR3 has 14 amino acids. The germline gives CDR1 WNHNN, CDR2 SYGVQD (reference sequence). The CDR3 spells CATPRDRGHNEQFF. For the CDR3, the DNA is TGCGCCACCCCCCGGGACAGGGGGCACAATGAGCAGTTCTTC.

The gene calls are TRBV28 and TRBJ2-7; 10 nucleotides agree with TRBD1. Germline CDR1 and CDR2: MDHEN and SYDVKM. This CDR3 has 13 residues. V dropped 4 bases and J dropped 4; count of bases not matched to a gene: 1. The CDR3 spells CASSWTGGYEQYF. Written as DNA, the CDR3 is TGTGCCAGCAGTTGGACAGGGGGATACGAGCAGTACTTC.

CDR3: CASSQKRGGRDEQFF. As DNA, the CDR3 is TGTGCCAGCAGCCAGAAGCGGGGGGGCCGCGATGAGCAGTTCTTC. The J gene is TRBJ2-1, the V gene TRBV11-3; 10 bases are shared with TRBD2. This CDR3 spans 15 amino acids. CDR1 is SGHNT and CDR2 is YENEEA in the germline V gene. The trim removed 5 bases at V and 8 bases at J, leaving 9 bases unmatched.

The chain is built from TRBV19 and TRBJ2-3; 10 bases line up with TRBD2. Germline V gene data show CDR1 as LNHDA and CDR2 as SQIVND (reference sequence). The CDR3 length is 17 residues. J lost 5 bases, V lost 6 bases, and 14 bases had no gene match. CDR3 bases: TGTGCCAGTAGCCTCAGCCGGGAGCGGGAGGGCCAAGATACGCAGTATTTT. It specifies CASSLSREREGQDTQYF.

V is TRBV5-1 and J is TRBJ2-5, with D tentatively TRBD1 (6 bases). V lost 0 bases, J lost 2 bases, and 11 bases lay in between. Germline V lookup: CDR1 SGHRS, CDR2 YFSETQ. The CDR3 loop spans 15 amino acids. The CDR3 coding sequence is TGCGCCAGCAGCTTGGTGCGGACAGCTCAAGAGACCCAGTACTTC. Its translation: CASSLVRTAQETQYF.

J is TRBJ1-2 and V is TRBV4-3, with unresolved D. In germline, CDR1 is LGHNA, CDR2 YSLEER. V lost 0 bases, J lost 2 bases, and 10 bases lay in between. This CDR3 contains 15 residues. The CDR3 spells CASSQDRQQNYGYTF. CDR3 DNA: TGCGCCAGCAGCCAAGATCGACAACAGAACTATGGCTACACCTTC.

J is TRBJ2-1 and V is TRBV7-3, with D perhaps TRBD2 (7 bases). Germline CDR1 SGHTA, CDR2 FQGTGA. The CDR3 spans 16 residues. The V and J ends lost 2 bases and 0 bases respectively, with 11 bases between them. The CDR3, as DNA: TGTGCCAGCAGCTTAGGGCGGGGGCCCTCCTACAATGAGCAGTTCTTC. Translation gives CASSLGRGPSYNEQFF.

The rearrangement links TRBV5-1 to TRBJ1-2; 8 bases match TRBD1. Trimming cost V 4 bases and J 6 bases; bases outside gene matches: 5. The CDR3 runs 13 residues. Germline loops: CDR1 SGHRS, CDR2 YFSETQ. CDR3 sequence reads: CASSHGQGDGYTF. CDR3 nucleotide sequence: TGCGCCAGCAGCCACGGACAGGGAGATGGCTACACCTTC. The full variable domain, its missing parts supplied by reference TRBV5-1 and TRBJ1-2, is KAGVTQTPRYLIKTRGQQVTLSCSPISGHRSVSWYQQTPGQGLQFLFEYFSETQRNKGNFPGRFSGRQFSNSRSEMNVSTLELGDSALYLCASSHGQGDGYTFGSGTRLTVV.

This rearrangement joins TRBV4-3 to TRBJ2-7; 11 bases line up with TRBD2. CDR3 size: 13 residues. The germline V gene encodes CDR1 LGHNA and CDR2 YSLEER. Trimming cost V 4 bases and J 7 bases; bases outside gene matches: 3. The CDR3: CASSLSGRDEQYF. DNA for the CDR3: TGCGCCAGCAGCCTTAGCGGGAGGGATGAGCAGTACTTC.

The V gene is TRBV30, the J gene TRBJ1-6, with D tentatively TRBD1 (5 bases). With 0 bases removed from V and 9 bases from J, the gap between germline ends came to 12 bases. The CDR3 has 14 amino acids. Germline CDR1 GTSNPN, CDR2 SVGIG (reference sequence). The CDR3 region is CAWSVGQGFSPLHF. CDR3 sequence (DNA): TGTGCCTGGAGTGTTGGGCAGGGCTTTTCACCCCTCCACTTT.

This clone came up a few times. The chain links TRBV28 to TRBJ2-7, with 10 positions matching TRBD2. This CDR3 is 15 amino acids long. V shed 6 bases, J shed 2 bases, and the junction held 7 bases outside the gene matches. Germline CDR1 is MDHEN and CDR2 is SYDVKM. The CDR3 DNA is TGTGCCAGCAGCTCCCCTAGCGGGGGAACCTACGAGCAGTACTTC. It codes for CASSSPSGGTYEQYF.

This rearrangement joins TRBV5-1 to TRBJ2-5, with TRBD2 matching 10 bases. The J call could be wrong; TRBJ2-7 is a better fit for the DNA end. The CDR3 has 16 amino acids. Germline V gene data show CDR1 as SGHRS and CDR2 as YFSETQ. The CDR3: CASSLAVAGGSYEQYF. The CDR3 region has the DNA TGCGCCAGCAGCTTGGCCGTAGCGGGGGGATCCTACGAGCAGTACTTC.

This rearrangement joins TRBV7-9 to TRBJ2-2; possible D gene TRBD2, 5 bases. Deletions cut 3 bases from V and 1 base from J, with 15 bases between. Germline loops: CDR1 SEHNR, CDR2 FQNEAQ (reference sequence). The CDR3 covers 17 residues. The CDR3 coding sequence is TGTGCCAGCAGCTTTGATTCGATTAGCGAGAACACCGGGGAGCTGTTTTTT. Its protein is CASSFDSISENTGELFF.

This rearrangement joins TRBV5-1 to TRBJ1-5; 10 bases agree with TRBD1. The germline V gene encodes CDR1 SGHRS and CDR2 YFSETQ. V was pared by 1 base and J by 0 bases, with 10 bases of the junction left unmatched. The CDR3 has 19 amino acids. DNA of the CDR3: TGCGCCAGCAGCTTGTGGTGGGGGGACAGGGGCAATAGCAATCAGCCCCAGCATTTT. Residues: CASSLWWGDRGNSNQPQHF.

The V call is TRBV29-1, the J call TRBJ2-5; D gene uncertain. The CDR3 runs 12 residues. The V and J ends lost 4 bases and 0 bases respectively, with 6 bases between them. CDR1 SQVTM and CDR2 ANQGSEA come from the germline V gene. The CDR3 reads CSVGADQETQYF. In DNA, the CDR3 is TGCAGCGTTGGGGCAGACCAAGAGACCCAGTACTTC.